This T cell receptor (beta chain) derives from a study of cytomegalovirus exposure and HLA in healthy donors. Background on the study: There were 350 to 400 genotyped donors. Of these, 75% to 85% fell in the genetic ancestry cluster associated with self-reported Caucasian donors.

Primers: 60 Vbeta forward and 13 Jbeta reverse. Some clones are missing from TCRdb's copy, which holds only in-frame ones; the method was immunoSEQ multiplex PCR. The specimen's table records some 72,000 clones. The V end lost 2 bases, the J end lost 6 bases, and 13 bases lay between the germline ends. The CDR3 is 14 amino acids. Germline V gives CDR1 MNHNS, CDR2 SASEGT. For this clone: Its specificity is unknown.

Overall study findings and caveats: The study put 150 to 200 TCR beta chains on its list as cytomegalovirus-associated.

This sequence was found in a man aged 35 to 55 in good health and CMV-seronegative. This chain connects TRBV6-1 to TRBJ1-2; D uncertain. Specimen: PBMCs. The CDR3: CASSESGVEDGYTF. In DNA, the CDR3 is TGTGCCAGCAGTGAATCCGGGGTAGAAGATGGCTACACCTTC.